This T cell receptor beta chain stems from a study of beta chain features in type 1 diabetes. Germline assignment: CDR1 GTSNPN and CDR2 SVGIG (reference sequence). The CDR3 has 16 amino acids. J was trimmed by 5 bases and V by 7 bases; bases with no gene match: 16. The entirety of the isolated RNA underwent reverse transcription, so expressed TCRB transcripts were sequenced. Naive, central memory and regulatory T cell samples averaged roughly 4 million reads. Repertoires were generated with immunoSEQ multiplex PCR, while TCRdb's copy carries only in-frame clones and drops some. The sample comprises roughly 500,000 clones, roughly 30% of which are singletons, and around 0.065% rests with the top ten. This clone has a handful of counts. One heparinised draw of blood, averaging approximately 110 mL, came from each donor. It was via CD45RO/CCR7/CD25/CD127/CD95/CD27 that CD4+ naive, central memory, regulatory and stem cell-like memory cells were sorted.

The specimen sequenced was naive CD4+ T cells from blood. The genes are TRBV30 and TRBJ2-5, with 10 bases identical to TRBD2. This clonotype was obtained from a man between 18 and 29 years old in good health. CDR3 residues: CASNYRASGSGETQYF. The DNA for the CDR3 is TGTGCCTCAAATTATAGGGCTAGCGGGAGCGGGGAGACCCAGTACTTC.